Presented here are 5 T cell receptor beta chains from one specimen sequenced in a study of CXCR3-negative and CXCR3-positive naive CD8 T cells. Study-wide results and limits: Hydrophobicity was higher for TRB CDR3s found in CXCR3-positive naive cells than in CXCR3-negative naive cells.

The authors made the TRB cDNA libraries by 5' RACE using UMI labels. TCRdb reworked the 5' RACE reads into one entry per CDR3 protein, no DNA. The sample totals roughly 140,000 distinct CDR3 sequences. Which antigens these TCRs recognize remains unknown. Sequenced input: naive CXCR3+ CD8+ T cells from blood. Noted subset: CD45RO-CCR7+CD27+CD95- naive CD8+ T cells expressing CXCR3 (TNR3+). These receptors were collected from a human donor in good health. Some clones in this sample may be carry-over from other donors' samples.

This chain joins TRBV9 and TRBJ2-7; TCRdb proposes TRBD1, but this gene call is untestable without DNA. Germline CDR1 is SGDLS and CDR2 is YYNGEE. CDR3 size: 15 residues. CDR3 protein: CASSAEGDSSYEQYF.

The chain combines TRBV2 with TRBJ2-1; TCRdb proposes TRBD2, but this gene call is untestable without DNA. CDR1 is SNHLY and CDR2 is FYNNEI in the germline V gene. This CDR3 is 16 amino acids long. The chain's CDR3 is CASSDNSGGDYNEQFF.

This rearrangement joins TRBV20-1 to TRBJ2-1; TCRdb selects TRBD1, and the lack of DNA leaves this call unchecked. The CDR3 length is 15 residues. CDR1 and CDR2 (germline): DFQATT, SNEGSKA (reference sequence). The CDR3 here is CSARDWGDRTNEQFF.

The chain uses TRBV29-1 and TRBJ2-7; TCRdb designates TRBD1, a call that cannot be tested without DNA. The CDR3 runs to 14 residues. The germline CDR1 and CDR2 sequences are SQVTM and ANQGSEA. CDR3: CSVAEGGIFYEQYF.

The chain couples TRBV5-6 to TRBJ1-2. The CDR3 is made up of 13 amino acids. The V gene's germline CDR1 is SGHDT and CDR2 YYEEEE. The CDR3 protein is CASSLGQGEGYTF. The full variable domain, in which reference TRBV5-6 and TRBJ1-2 provide the parts outside the CDR3, is DAGVTQSPTHLIKTRGQQVTLRCSPKSGHDTVSWYQQALGQGPQFIFQYYEEEERQRGNFPDRFSGHQFPNYSSELNVNALLLGDSALYLCASSLGQGEGYTFGSGTRLTVV.